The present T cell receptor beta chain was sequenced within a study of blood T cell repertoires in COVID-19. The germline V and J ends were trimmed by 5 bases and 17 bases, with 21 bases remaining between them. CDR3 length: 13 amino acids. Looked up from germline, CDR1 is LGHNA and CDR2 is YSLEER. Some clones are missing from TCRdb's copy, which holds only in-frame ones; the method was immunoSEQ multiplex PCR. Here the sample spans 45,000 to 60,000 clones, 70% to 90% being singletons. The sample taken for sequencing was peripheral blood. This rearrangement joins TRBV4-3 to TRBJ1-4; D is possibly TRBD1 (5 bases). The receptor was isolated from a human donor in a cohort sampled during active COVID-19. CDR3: CASSVQKRGPVFF. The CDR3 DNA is TGCGCCAGCAGCGTACAAAAAAGGGGTCCCGTCTTTTTT.